These T cell receptor beta chains were read from a single sample in a study of T-cell reconstitution after alpha-beta-depleted transplantation in children. One entry per CDR3 protein, called by TCRdb with MiXCR from the PCR reads. The sample holds 350,000 to 400,000 distinct CDR3 sequences, 13% seen once. The sample consisted of PBMCs, taken from the stem cell graft. The receptors here all came from a human donor who donated a stem cell graft to a child with Fanconi anemia. The CDR3 runs from the conserved cysteine through the conserved F or W. Fields, in order: V gene, J gene, clone size, D gene, CDR3 protein, CDR3 DNA. A D gene is named only where the DNA matches it firmly. Rows may omit the clone size; those that give it use once, few, many or a size class.

V gene: TRBV4-3; J gene: TRBJ2-1; clone size: NA; D gene: TRBD1; CDR3 protein: CASSQDRDRVYNEQFF; CDR3 DNA: TGCGCCAGCAGCCAAGACCGGGACAGGGTGTACAATGAGCAGTTCTTC
V gene: TRBV20-1; J gene: TRBJ2-3; clone size: many; D gene: NA; CDR3 protein: CSASVSGGEADTQYF; CDR3 DNA: TGCAGTGCTAGCGTGTCGGGGGGCGAAGCAGATACGCAGTATTTT
V gene: TRBV7-2; J gene: TRBJ1-1; clone size: many; D gene: NA; CDR3 protein: CASSPQMNTEAFF; CDR3 DNA: TGTGCCAGCAGCCCTCAAATGAACACTGAAGCTTTCTTT
V gene: TRBV12-3/TRBV12-4; J gene: TRBJ2-5; clone size: many; D gene: NA; CDR3 protein: CASSFSGRVTQYF; CDR3 DNA: TGTGCCAGCAGTTTTTCGGGAAGAGTGACCCAGTACTTC
V gene: TRBV7-2; J gene: TRBJ2-7; clone size: NA; D gene: NA; CDR3 protein: CASSLAMDRGQYF; CDR3 DNA: TGTGCCAGCAGCTTAGCTATGGACAGAGGCCAATACTTC
V gene: TRBV5-5; J gene: TRBJ1-5; clone size: few; D gene: NA; CDR3 protein: CASSLAPGLQPQHF; CDR3 DNA: TGTGCCAGCAGCTTGGCGCCGGGTCTTCAGCCCCAGCATTTT
V gene: TRBV7-6; J gene: TRBJ1-6; clone size: many; D gene: NA; CDR3 protein: CASSPGGGTPLHF; CDR3 DNA: TGTGCCAGCAGCCCCGGCGGGGGGACACCCCTCCACTTT
V gene: TRBV11-2; J gene: TRBJ1-5; clone size: NA; D gene: TRBD1; CDR3 protein: CADGTGSDQPQHF; CDR3 DNA: TGTGCCGATGGGACAGGGTCCGATCAGCCCCAGCATTTT
V gene: TRBV6-2/TRBV6-3; J gene: TRBJ2-1; clone size: many; D gene: NA; CDR3 protein: CASSYSKSGEQFF; CDR3 DNA: TGTGCCAGCAGTTACTCGAAATCCGGTGAGCAGTTCTTC
V gene: TRBV4-3; J gene: TRBJ1-1; clone size: NA; D gene: TRBD1; CDR3 protein: CASSQESPGGSGTEAFF; CDR3 DNA: TGCGCCAGCAGCCAAGAGTCCCCAGGGGGCTCGGGCACTGAAGCTTTCTTT
V gene: TRBV12-3/TRBV12-4; J gene: TRBJ1-1; clone size: NA; D gene: TRBD1; CDR3 protein: CASSPTGVGTAFF; CDR3 DNA: TGTGCCAGCAGTCCAACAGGGGTCGGTACGGCTTTCTTT
V gene: TRBV20-1; J gene: TRBJ1-1; clone size: NA; D gene: NA; CDR3 protein: CSARGGFTEAFF; CDR3 DNA: TGCAGTGCTAGAGGGGGTTTCACTGAAGCTTTCTTT
V gene: TRBV27; J gene: TRBJ2-3; clone size: few; D gene: NA; CDR3 protein: CASKILTVSGTDTQYF; CDR3 DNA: TGTGCCAGCAAGATACTTACCGTTTCGGGCACAGATACGCAGTATTTT
V gene: TRBV5-1; J gene: TRBJ2-5; clone size: few; D gene: NA; CDR3 protein: CASSPRQIQETQYF; CDR3 DNA: TGCGCCAGCAGCCCACGACAAATACAAGAGACCCAGTACTTC
V gene: TRBV2; J gene: TRBJ1-5; clone size: few; D gene: TRBD1; CDR3 protein: CASSARTGGFRPQHF; CDR3 DNA: TGTGCCAGCAGTGCGAGGACAGGAGGTTTTAGACCCCAGCATTTT
V gene: TRBV3-1; J gene: TRBJ1-2; clone size: few; D gene: TRBD1; CDR3 protein: CASSQGETGSKSYTF; CDR3 DNA: TGTGCCAGCAGCCAAGGAGAGACAGGGTCTAAGAGCTACACCTTC
V gene: TRBV12-3/TRBV12-4; J gene: TRBJ1-1; clone size: NA; D gene: TRBD1; CDR3 protein: CASSLEQGAEAFF; CDR3 DNA: TGTGCCAGCAGTTTAGAACAGGGGGCTGAAGCTTTCTTT